This is a list of T cell receptor beta chains from one sample in a study of blood T cell repertoires in COVID-19. Using immunoSEQ multiplex PCR, the repertoire was profiled, and TCRdb retains in-frame clones only, with some absent. The repertoire holds fewer than 350,000 clones, with around 86% as singletons. Sequenced material: PBMCs or T cells enriched from blood (not recorded which). These receptors all come from a woman in her forties who had recovered from COVID-19. Both conserved end residues are part of each CDR3. D genes are given only for firm matches. A clone size is listed for some rows: how often the clone was seen (once, few, many), or a class if it is expanded.

clone_size d_call j_call v_call cdr3_nt cdr3_aa
- TRBD2 TRBJ2-3 TRBV5-5 TGTGCCAGCAGCTCATACTTGACTAGCGGGGGGGCCACAGATACGCAGTATTTT CASSSYLTSGGATDTQYF
- TRBD1 TRBJ1-1 TRBV10-3 TGTGCCATCAGTGAGACAGGGGCAGACACTGAAGCTTTCTTT CAISETGADTEAFF
- - TRBJ1-1 TRBV3-1/TRBV3-2 TGTGCCAGCAGCCACCCCGCAGGGGTAGGGGCTTTCTTT CASSHPAGVGAFF
- - TRBJ1-5 TRBV19 TGTGCCAGTAGGGTCACAGGTTATAGCAATCAGCCCCAGCATTTT CASRVTGYSNQPQHF
- - TRBJ1-2 TRBV6-5 TGTGCCAGCAGTCCAGGTTATGGCTACACCTTC CASSPGYGYTF
- TRBD1 TRBJ1-1 TRBV5-1 TGCGCCAGCAGCAGACAGGGGTCCACTGAAGCTTTCTTT CASSRQGSTEAFF
- TRBD1 TRBJ1-2 TRBV2 TGTGCCAGCACCGGGACAGGGACTAACTATGGCTACACCTTC CASTGTGTNYGYTF
once TRBD1 TRBJ2-1 TRBV9 TGTGCCAGCAGCGTCCTCCCGACAGGGATTGTATCCTACAATGAGCAGTTCTTC CASSVLPTGIVSYNEQFF
- TRBD2 TRBJ2-5 TRBV5-1 TGCGCCAGCAGCGTAGCGGGGGGGCTTGAGACCCAGTACTTC CASSVAGGLETQYF
- - TRBJ1-5 TRBV7-9 TGTGCCAGCAGCTCAATCGAGGGAAATCAGCCCCAGCATTTT CASSSIEGNQPQHF
- - TRBJ1-2 TRBV14 TGTGCCAGCAGCCTGTACAGGGAAGGCTACACCTTC CASSLYREGYTF
- - TRBJ2-7 TRBV5-1 TGCGCCAGCAGCTTGGGGACTATGTACGAGCAGTACTTC CASSLGTMYEQYF
- TRBD1 TRBJ2-3 TRBV7-9 TGTGCCAGCATCATGGACAGGGGAGAAACAGATACGCAGTATTTT CASIMDRGETDTQYF
- - TRBJ2-3 TRBV6-5 TGTGCCAGCAAACAATCAGGCACAGATACGCAGTATTTT CASKQSGTDTQYF
- TRBD1 TRBJ1-5 TRBV5-1 TGCGCCAGCAGATTAGGGACAGACAATCAGCCCCAGCATTTT CASRLGTDNQPQHF
- TRBD2 TRBJ2-5 TRBV5-5 TGTGCCAGCAGCTTGGGTGCGACTAGCGGGGTTGAGACCCAGTACTTC CASSLGATSGVETQYF
- - TRBJ2-1 TRBV7-9 TGTGCCAGCAGCTTAGCGCCGACTACCGCCAATGAGCAGTTCTTC CASSLAPTTANEQFF
- - TRBJ1-2 TRBV5-1 TGCGCCAGCAGCTTGGACAGGATAGACTATGGCTACACCTTC CASSLDRIDYGYTF
- TRBD1 TRBJ2-7 TRBV29-1 TGCAGCGTTACAGGGGGCATTTACGAGCAGTACTTC CSVTGGIYEQYF
- - TRBJ1-1 TRBV30 TGTGCCTGGGGGGTTCTTGGTCATAGGGGTCCAGCTTTCTTT CAWGVLGHRGPAFF
- TRBD1 TRBJ1-5 TRBV7-2 TGTGCCAGCAGTAACCCGGACAGGGGGCGGTATCAGCCCCAGCATTTT CASSNPDRGRYQPQHF
- - TRBJ2-7 TRBV14 TGTGCCAGCAGCCAAGAGGTATCCCCAGGGTACTCCTACGAGCAGTACTTC CASSQEVSPGYSYEQYF
- - TRBJ2-3 TRBV21-1 TGTGCCAGCAGCAAGGAGGGCAAGCGGGGGCCCCGCACACATACGCAGTATTTT CASSKEGKRGPRTHTQYF
few TRBD1 TRBJ1-1 TRBV18 TGTGCCAGCTCCCCGGGACAGGGGAACACTGAAGCTTTCTTT CASSPGQGNTEAFF
- TRBD1 TRBJ1-2 TRBV28 TGTGCCAGCAGTCCAGGGACAGCAACATATGGCTACACCTTC CASSPGTATYGYTF
- TRBD2 TRBJ2-1 TRBV2 TGTGCCAGCAATGGACTAGCGGAATTTAATGAGCAGTTCTTC CASNGLAEFNEQFF
- TRBD1 TRBJ2-2 TRBV11-3 TGTGCCAGCAGCATACAGGGGGCCATCAACACCGGGGAGCTGTTTTTT CASSIQGAINTGELFF
- TRBD1 TRBJ1-5 TRBV19 TGTGCCAGTAGTCCGGTGGACAGGGCGAATAGCAATCAGCCCCAGCATTTT CASSPVDRANSNQPQHF
- TRBD1 TRBJ1-4 TRBV4-3 TGCGCCAGCAGCCAAATAGGGACAGGGCTTGAAAAACTGTTTTTT CASSQIGTGLEKLFF
- - TRBJ1-2 TRBV30 TGTGCCTGGAGCCGGGACACGCTTAACTATGGCTACACCTTC CAWSRDTLNYGYTF
- - TRBJ2-6 TRBV4-2 TGTGCCAGCAGCCTTGAACCAGGGTCTGGGGCCAACGTCCTGACTTTC CASSLEPGSGANVLTF
- TRBD2 TRBJ2-7 TRBV9 TGTGCCAGCAGCGTGGGACTAGCGGGGGCCTCCTACGAGCAGTACTTC CASSVGLAGASYEQYF
- - TRBJ2-3 TRBV2 TGTGCCAGCAGGAGCCTAAATTCCGCAGATACGCAGTATTTT CASRSLNSADTQYF
- - TRBJ2-3 TRBV15 TGTGCCACCAGCAGTGGCCGATTGGTCGGCACAGATACGCAGTATTTT CATSSGRLVGTDTQYF
- TRBD1 TRBJ2-2 TRBV6-5 TGTGCCAGCAGTTCCGGACAGGGAATGAACACCGGGGAGCTGTTTTTT CASSSGQGMNTGELFF
- TRBD1 TRBJ2-4 TRBV7-2 TGTGCCAGCAGCCCCCGGACAGGGGAGTTCATTCAGTACTTC CASSPRTGEFIQYF
- TRBD2 TRBJ2-1 TRBV12-3/TRBV12-4 TGTGCCAGCAGTGGACTAGCGGGGGATGAGCAGTTCTTC CASSGLAGDEQFF
once - TRBJ2-7 TRBV5-4 TGTGCCAGCAGCTTACGGCGGCCAGAGGCCCCTACCACCTACGAGCAGTACTTC CASSLRRPEAPTTYEQYF
few TRBD1 TRBJ1-2 TRBV2 TGTGCCAGCAGTGAGGGCTATCCAGGGGGCGATGGCTACACCTTC CASSEGYPGGDGYTF
- - TRBJ1-4 TRBV28 TGTGCCAGCAGTTCGCCCCCTGGGGCCTCAAATGAAAAACTGTTTTTT CASSSPPGASNEKLFF
- - TRBJ1-2 TRBV19 TGTGCCAGTAGTATACCGGGGAAAGCTAACTATGGCTACACCTTC CASSIPGKANYGYTF
- - TRBJ1-2 TRBV27 TGTGCCAGCAGTTTATCCACAGGGAACTATGGCTACACCTTC CASSLSTGNYGYTF
- TRBD1 TRBJ2-1 TRBV7-9 TGTGCCAGCAGCTCCTCCGGGACAGGGAACGGTGAGCAGTTCTTC CASSSSGTGNGEQFF
once TRBD1 TRBJ2-3 TRBV9 TGTGCCAGCAGCGTAGAACAGGGGGGAGATACGCAGTATTTT CASSVEQGGDTQYF
- TRBD1 TRBJ1-2 TRBV6-5 TGTGCCAGCACGAGGGGGCTGAACTATGGCTACACCTTC CASTRGLNYGYTF
- - TRBJ2-5 TRBV9 TGTGCCAGCAGCTACAGGGTATCGGAGACCCAGTACTTC CASSYRVSETQYF
- TRBD1 TRBJ2-7 TRBV7-2 TGTGCCAGCAGCCGCGACAGGGGTTTCCTCTCCTACGAGCAGTACTTC CASSRDRGFLSYEQYF
- - TRBJ1-2 TRBV5-1 TGCGCCAGCAGGTTAATCGTACAGGAAGGCTACACCTTC CASRLIVQEGYTF
once TRBD1 TRBJ1-2 TRBV19 TGTGCCAGTAGTATCCTCCCTGGGACAGGGAGGTTCTATGGCTACACCTTC CASSILPGTGRFYGYTF
- TRBD2 TRBJ2-7 TRBV5-1 TGCGCCAGCAGCTTGGGACTAGCGGGAGCGCTGGGGCAAGGGGAGCAGTACTTC CASSLGLAGALGQGEQYF
- TRBD1 TRBJ1-2 TRBV27 TGTGCCAGCAGTTTATCGGGACAGGGTTGGGACTATGGCTACACCTTC CASSLSGQGWDYGYTF
- - TRBJ2-7 TRBV6-5 TGTGCCAGCACCAGGGACACCTACTCCTACGAGCAGTACTTC CASTRDTYSYEQYF
few TRBD1 TRBJ1-2 TRBV27 TGTGCCAGCTGTTCCACGGAGGGGGCGTACTATGGCTACACCTTC CASCSTEGAYYGYTF